This TCR beta chain was recorded in a study of T cells expressing NK-cell markers. Across the study: HCMV serostatus: most of the eight sequenced donors positive, one negative. Study results and limitations: In four donors, these clonotypes also led the CD3+CD56-NKG2C+ fraction.

Concerning this clonotype itself: Antigen specificity is unknown.

CDR1 is SGDLS and CDR2 is YYNGEE in the germline V gene. CDR3 size: 13 residues. 5'RACE template switching with UMIs produced the TCR beta cDNA. For each CDR3 protein, TCRdb gives one entry from its re-call of the 5' RACE reads, without DNA. This sample's clone table lists some 280,000 distinct CDR3 sequences. The TCR originated in a man between 18 and 29 years old in good health. The chain joins TRBV9 to TRBJ2-1. The sample comprised blood T cells: a sorted CD56 or NKG2C T cell subset, CD4+ or CD8+ T cells, or bulk PBMC T cells (not recorded which). The CDR3 is CASSGARYNEQFF.